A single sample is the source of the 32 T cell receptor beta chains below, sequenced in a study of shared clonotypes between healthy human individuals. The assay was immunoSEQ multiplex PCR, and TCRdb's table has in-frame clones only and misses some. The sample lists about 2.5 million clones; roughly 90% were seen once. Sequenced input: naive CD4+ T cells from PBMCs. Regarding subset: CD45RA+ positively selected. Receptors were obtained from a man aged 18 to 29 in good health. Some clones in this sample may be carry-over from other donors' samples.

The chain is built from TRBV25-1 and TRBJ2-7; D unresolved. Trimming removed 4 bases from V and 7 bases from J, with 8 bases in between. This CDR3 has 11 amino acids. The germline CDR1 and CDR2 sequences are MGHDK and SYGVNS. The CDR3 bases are TGTGCCAGCAGTGCGCTGGTTGAGCAGTACTTC. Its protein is CASSALVEQYF.

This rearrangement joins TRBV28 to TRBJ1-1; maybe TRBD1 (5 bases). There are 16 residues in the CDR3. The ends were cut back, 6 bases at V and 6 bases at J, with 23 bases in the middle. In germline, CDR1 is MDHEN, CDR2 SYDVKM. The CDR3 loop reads CASSQLGAIERAEAFF. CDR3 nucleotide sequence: TGTGCCAGCAGCCAACTTGGGGCGATCGAACGCGCTGAAGCTTTCTTT.

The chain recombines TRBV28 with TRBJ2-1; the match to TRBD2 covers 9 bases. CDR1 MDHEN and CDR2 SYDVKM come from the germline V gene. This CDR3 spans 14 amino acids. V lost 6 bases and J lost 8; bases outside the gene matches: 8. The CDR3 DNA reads TGTGCCAGCAGCCTTAGCGGGAGAAACGATGAGCAGTTCTTC. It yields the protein CASSLSGRNDEQFF.

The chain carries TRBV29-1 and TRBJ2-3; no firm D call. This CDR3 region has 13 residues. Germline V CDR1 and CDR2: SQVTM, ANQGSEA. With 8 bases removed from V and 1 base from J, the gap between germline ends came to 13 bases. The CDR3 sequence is CSHSRSGTDTQYF. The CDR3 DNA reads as TGCAGCCACTCCAGGAGCGGCACAGATACGCAGTATTTT.

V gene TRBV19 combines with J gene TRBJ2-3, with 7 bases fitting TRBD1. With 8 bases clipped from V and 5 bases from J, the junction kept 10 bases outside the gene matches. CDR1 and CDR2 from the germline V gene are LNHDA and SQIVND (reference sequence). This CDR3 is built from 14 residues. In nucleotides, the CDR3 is TGTGCCAGTGAAACAGGGGCGTCGGGAGATACGCAGTATTTT. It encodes CASETGASGDTQYF.

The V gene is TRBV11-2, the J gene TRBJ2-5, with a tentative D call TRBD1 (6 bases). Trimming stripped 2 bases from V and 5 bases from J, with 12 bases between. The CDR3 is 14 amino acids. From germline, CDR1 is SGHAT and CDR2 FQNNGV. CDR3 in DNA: TGTGCCAGCAGCTTAACGGCCACAGGGGAGACCCAGTACTTC. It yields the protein CASSLTATGETQYF. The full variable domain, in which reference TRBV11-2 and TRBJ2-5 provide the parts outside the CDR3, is EAGVAQSPRYKIIEKRQSVAFWCNPISGHATLYWYQQILGQGPKLLIQFQNNGVVDDSQLPKDRFSAERLKGVDSTLKIQPAKLEDSAVYLCASSLTATGETQYFGPGTRLLVL.

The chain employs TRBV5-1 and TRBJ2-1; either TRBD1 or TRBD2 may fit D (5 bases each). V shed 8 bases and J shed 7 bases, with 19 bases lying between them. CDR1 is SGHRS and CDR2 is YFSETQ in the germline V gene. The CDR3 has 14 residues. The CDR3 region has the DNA TGCGCCAGTCGAATGAGTGGGGGTGTGAATGAGCAGTTCTTC. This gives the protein CASRMSGGVNEQFF. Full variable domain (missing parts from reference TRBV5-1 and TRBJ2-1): KAGVTQTPRYLIKTRGQQVTLSCSPISGHRSVSWYQQTPGQGLQFLFEYFSETQRNKGNFPGRFSGRQFSNSRSEMNVSTLELGDSALYLCASRMSGGVNEQFFGPGTRLTVL.

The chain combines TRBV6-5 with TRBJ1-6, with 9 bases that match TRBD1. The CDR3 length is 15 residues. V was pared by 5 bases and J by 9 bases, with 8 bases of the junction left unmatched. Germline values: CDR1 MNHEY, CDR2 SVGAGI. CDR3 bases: TGTGCCAGCAGTCCCGGGGACAGGGATAGTTCACCCCTCCACTTT. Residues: CASSPGDRDSSPLHF.

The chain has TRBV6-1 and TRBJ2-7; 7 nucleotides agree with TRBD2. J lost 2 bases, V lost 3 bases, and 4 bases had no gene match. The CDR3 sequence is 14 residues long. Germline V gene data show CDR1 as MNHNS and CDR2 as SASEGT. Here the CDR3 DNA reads TGTGCCAGCAGTGAGGTAGCGGGTACCTACGAGCAGTACTTC. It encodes CASSEVAGTYEQYF.

Here the CDR3 reads CASSYRTGLIGYTF. The CDR3 DNA reads TGTGCCAGCAGTTATCGGACAGGGTTGATTGGCTACACCTTC. V is TRBV6-5 and J is TRBJ1-2; TRBD1 matches at 8 bases. Germline V gene lookup returns CDR1 MNHEY and CDR2 SVGAGI. Germline trimming cut 3 bases from V and 7 bases from J; bases unmatched to any gene: 7. This CDR3 region has 14 residues.

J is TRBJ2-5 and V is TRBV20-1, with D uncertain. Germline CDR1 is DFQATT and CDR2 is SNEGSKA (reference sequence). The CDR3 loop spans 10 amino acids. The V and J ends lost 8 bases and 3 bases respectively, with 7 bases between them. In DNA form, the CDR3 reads TGCAGTCCCGTGGAAGAGACCCAGTACTTC. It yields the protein CSPVEETQYF.

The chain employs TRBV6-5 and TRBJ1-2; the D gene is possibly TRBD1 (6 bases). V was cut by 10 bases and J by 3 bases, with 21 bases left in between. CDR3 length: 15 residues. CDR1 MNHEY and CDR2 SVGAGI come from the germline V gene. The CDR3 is CATFQEGVGHYGYTF. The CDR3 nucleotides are TGTGCCACCTTTCAGGAGGGGGTGGGCCACTATGGCTACACCTTC.

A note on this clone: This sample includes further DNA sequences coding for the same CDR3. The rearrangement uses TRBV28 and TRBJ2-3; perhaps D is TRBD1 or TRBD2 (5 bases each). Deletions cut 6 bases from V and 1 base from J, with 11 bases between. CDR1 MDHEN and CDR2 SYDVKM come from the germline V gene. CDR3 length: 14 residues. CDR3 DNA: TGTGCCAGCAGGAGGGGCGGCGGCACAGATACGCAGTATTTT. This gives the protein CASRRGGGTDTQYF.

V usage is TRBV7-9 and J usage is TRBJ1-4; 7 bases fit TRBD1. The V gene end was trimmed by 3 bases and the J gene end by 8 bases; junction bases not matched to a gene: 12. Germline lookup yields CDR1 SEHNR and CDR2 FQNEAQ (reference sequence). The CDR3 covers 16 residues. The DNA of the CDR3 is TGTGCCAGCAGCTTGGAAACAAGGGGGCTTAGGGAAAAACTGTTTTTT. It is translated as CASSLETRGLREKLFF.

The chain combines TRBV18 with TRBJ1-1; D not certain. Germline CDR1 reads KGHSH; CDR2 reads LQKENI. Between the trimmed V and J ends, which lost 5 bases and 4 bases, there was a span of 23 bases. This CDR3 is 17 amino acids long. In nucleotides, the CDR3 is TGTGCCAGCTCATCTATTCTCAGCCCCAAGGCTGCCACTGAAGCTTTCTTT. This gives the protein CASSSILSPKAATEAFF.

DNA for the CDR3: TGTGCCATCGCTCCGGGACCTCCGGAGGACATTCAGTACTTC. This codes for CAIAPGPPEDIQYF. V usage is TRBV10-3 and J usage is TRBJ2-4; either TRBD1 or TRBD2 may fit D (5 bases each). V shed 8 bases and J shed 8 bases, with 19 bases lying between them. The CDR3 covers 14 residues. In germline, CDR1 is ENHRY, CDR2 SYGVKD.

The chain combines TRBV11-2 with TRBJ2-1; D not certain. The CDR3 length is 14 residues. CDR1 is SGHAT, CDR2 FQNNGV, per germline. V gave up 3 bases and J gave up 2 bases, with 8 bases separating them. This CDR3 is CASSFNSAYNEQFF. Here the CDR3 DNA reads TGTGCCAGCAGCTTTAACTCCGCCTACAATGAGCAGTTCTTC.

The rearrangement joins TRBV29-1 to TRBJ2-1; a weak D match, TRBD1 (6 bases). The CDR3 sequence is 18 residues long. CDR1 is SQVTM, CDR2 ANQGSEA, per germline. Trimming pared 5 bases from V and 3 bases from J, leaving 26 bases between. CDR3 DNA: TGCAGCGTTACCCCGGGACAAAATGATCCGGGATTCTACAATGAGCAGTTCTTC. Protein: CSVTPGQNDPGFYNEQFF.

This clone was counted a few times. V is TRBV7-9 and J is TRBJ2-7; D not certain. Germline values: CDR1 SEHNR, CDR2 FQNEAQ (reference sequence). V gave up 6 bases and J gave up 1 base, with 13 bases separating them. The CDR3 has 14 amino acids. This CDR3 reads CASSFTTVSYEQYF. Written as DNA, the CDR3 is TGTGCCAGCAGTTTTACGACGGTGTCCTACGAGCAGTACTTC.

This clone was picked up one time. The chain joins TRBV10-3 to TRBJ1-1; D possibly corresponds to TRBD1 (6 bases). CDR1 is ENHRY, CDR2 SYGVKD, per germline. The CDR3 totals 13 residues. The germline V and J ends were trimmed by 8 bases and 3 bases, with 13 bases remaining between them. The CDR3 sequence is CAIGESGDTEAFF. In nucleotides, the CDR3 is TGTGCCATCGGGGAATCAGGGGACACTGAAGCTTTCTTT.

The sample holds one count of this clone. CDR3 protein: CASSQYAGSNTGELFF. CDR3 DNA sequence: TGCGCCAGCAGCCAATATGCGGGGTCGAACACCGGGGAGCTGTTTTTT. The chain joins TRBV4-1 to TRBJ2-2; a weak D match, TRBD2 (6 bases). The CDR3 is made up of 16 amino acids. From germline, CDR1 is MGHRA and CDR2 YSYEKL. The ends were cut back, 2 bases at V and 0 bases at J, with 10 bases in the middle.

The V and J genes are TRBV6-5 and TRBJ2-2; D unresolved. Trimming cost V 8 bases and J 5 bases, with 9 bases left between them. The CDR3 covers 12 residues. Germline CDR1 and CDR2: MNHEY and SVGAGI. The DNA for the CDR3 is TGTGCCAGCCGAATAGCTACCGGGGAGCTGTTTTTT. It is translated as CASRIATGELFF.

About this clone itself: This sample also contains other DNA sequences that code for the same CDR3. CDR3 amino acids: CASSLVGAGGNTIYF. CDR3 DNA: TGCGCCAGCAGCTTGGTGGGGGCTGGTGGAAACACCATATATTTT. V is TRBV5-1 and J is TRBJ1-3, with D perhaps matching TRBD1 (6 bases). V shed 0 bases and J shed 3 bases, with 10 bases lying between them. The CDR3 contains 15 residues. Per the germline V gene, CDR1 is SGHRS and CDR2 is YFSETQ.

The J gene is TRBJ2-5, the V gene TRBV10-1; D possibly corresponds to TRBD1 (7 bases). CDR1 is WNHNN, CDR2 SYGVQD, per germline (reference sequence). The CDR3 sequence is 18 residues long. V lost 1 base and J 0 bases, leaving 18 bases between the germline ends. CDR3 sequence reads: CASSEYTSRGEYQETQYF. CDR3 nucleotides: TGCGCCAGCAGTGAGTATACTAGCAGGGGGGAGTACCAAGAGACCCAGTACTTC.

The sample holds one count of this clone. The CDR3, as DNA: TGTGCCAGCAGTTACTCACCGACAGGGAAAGGCGCCGAGCAGTACTTC. This encodes CASSYSPTGKGAEQYF. V and J are TRBV6-5 and TRBJ2-7; 7 bases align to TRBD1. Per the germline V gene, CDR1 is MNHEY and CDR2 is SVGAGI. The V and J ends lost 0 bases and 6 bases, in that order; junction bases with no gene match: 11. The CDR3 totals 16 residues.

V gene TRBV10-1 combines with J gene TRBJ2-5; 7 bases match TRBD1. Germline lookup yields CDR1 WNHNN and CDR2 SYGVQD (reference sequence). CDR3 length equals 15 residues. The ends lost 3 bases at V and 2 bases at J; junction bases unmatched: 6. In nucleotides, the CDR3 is TGCGCCAGCAGTGAAGGGGGCGCGAGGCAAGAGACCCAGTACTTC. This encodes CASSEGGARQETQYF.

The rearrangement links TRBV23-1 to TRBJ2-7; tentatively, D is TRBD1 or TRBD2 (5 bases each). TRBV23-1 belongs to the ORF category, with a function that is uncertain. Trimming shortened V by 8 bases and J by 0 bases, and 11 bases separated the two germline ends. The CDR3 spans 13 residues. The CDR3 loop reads CASAPGHSYEQYF. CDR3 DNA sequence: TGCGCCAGCGCCCCGGGGCACTCCTACGAGCAGTACTTC.

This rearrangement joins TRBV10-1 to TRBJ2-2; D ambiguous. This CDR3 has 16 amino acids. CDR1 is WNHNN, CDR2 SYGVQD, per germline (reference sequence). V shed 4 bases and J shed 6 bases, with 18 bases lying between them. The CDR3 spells CASSAFGLDGSGELFF. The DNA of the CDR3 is TGCGCCAGCAGTGCATTCGGCCTCGATGGTTCCGGGGAGCTGTTTTTT.

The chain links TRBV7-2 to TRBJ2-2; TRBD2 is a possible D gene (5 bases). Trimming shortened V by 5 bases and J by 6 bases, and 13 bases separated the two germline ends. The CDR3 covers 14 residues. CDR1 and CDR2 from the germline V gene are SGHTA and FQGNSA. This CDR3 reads CASSKAEVPGELFF. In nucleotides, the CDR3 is TGTGCCAGCAGCAAGGCGGAGGTGCCCGGGGAGCTGTTTTTT.

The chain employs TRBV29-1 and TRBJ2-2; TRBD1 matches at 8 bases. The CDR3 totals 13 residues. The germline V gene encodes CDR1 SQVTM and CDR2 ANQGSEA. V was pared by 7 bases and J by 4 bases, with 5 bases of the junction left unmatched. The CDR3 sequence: CSADRGGTGELFF. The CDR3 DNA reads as TGCAGCGCCGACAGGGGCGGCACCGGGGAGCTGTTTTTT.

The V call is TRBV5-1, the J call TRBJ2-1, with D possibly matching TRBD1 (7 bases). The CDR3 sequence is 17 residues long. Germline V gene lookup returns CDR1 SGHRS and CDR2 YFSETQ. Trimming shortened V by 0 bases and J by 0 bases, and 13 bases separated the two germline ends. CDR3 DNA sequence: TGCGCCAGCAGCTTGGCCTCAGGGGGACTCTCCTACAATGAGCAGTTCTTC. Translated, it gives CASSLASGGLSYNEQFF.

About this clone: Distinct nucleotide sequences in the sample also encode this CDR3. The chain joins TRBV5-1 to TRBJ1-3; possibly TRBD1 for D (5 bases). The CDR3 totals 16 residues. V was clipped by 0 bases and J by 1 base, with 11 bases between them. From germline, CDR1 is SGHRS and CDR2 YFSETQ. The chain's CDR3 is CASSLVGVSSGNTIYF. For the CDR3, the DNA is TGCGCCAGCAGCTTGGTAGGGGTGTCATCTGGAAACACCATATATTTT.